This entry lists 3 T cell receptor beta chains sequenced from one sample in a study of human T cells and chemical hapten exposure (dated by TCRdb to the early 2020s). Library construction relied on RACE. These reads were obtained on a NextSeq 500. In TCRdb, the public reads were trimmed at Q25 with fastp and aligned with MiXCR, with productive beta chains retained. All rows with the same CDR3 protein become a single entry with the most common DNA and genes. This sample lists fewer than 400,000 distinct CDR3 sequences; roughly 6.9% were detected once. The biggest ten clones account for 7.5% to 9% of the sample. Taken with the paper, the label for time point translates to: patch test 1, 2 weeks after DPC sensitization. The treatment or condition label corresponds to: therapeutic diphenylcyclopropenone sensitization with weekly scalp DPC. Sequenced here: whole blood, sampled in connection with sensitization to the hapten diphenylcyclopropenone (DPC). The receptors were gathered from a woman aged 18-29 years with alopecia areata. Some clones in this sample may be carry-over from other donors' samples.

This clonotype turned up a few times. The V call is TRBV5-5, the J call TRBJ1-3; 7 nucleotides line up with TRBD1. The CDR3 totals 18 residues. V dropped 4 bases and J dropped 2; count of bases not matched to a gene: 15. In germline, CDR1 is SGHKS, CDR2 YYEKEE (reference sequence). CDR3 DNA sequence: TGTGCCAGCAGCCGCCAGAGACAGGGAAATTTAGCTGGAAACACCATATATTTT. Its protein product is CASSRQRQGNLAGNTIYF.

This clonotype has just a few counts. The chain couples TRBV20-1 to TRBJ2-3; D may correspond to TRBD1 or TRBD2 (5 bases each). Germline-derived CDR1 and CDR2 are DFQATT and SNEGSKA (reference sequence). The CDR3 covers 15 residues. Trimming removed 0 bases from V and 6 bases from J, with 16 bases in between. CDR3 amino acids: CSARDPRDPGDTQYF. Written as DNA, the CDR3 is TGCAGTGCTAGAGATCCCCGGGACCCCGGGGATACGCAGTATTTT.

The chain combines TRBV20-1 with TRBJ2-3; D call uncertain. V was shortened by 0 bases and J by 4 bases, with 11 bases between the two germline ends. The CDR3 extends over 14 amino acids. Per germline, CDR1 DFQATT and CDR2 SNEGSKA (reference sequence). The CDR3 here is CSARDPKGSDTQYF. CDR3 in DNA: TGCAGTGCTAGAGATCCGAAAGGCTCAGATACGCAGTATTTT.